The T cell receptor beta chain under discussion was sequenced for a study of neurological immune-mediated disorders. Germline CDR1 and CDR2: SGHRS and YFSETQ. The CDR3 spans 14 residues. V lost 0 bases and J 3 bases, leaving 10 bases between the germline ends. TCRdb reanalysed the 5' RACE reads using MiXCR and keeps one entry per CDR3 protein. The sample shows more than 50,000 distinct CDR3 sequences, roughly 5.6% of them seen only once. Findings of the study overall: The authors found no clinical or MRI feature associated with the multiple sclerosis repertoire cluster. The study found the most TCR clonal expansion in HTLV-1-associated myelopathy and the least in multiple sclerosis, below healthy controls.

2 million unsorted PBMCs were stored in RNAlater at -80 °C before RNA extraction. This clonotype appeared many times. The antigen is unknown. The receptor was isolated from a woman aged 30 to 39 with multiple sclerosis. Material: PBMCs. This chain joins TRBV5-1 and TRBJ2-7; possibly TRBD2 for D (5 bases). Written as DNA, the CDR3 is TGCGCCAGCAGCTTGGATCCGGGGTTCTACGAGCAGTACTTC. Translating gives CASSLDPGFYEQYF.